This TCR beta chain was found in a study of T cells after yellow fever vaccination. Overall study context: Preparation of the low-cell-number fractions used SMART-Seq v4 Ultra Low Input.

On this clonotype: Antigen specificity is unknown.

The CDR3 is made up of 14 amino acids. The ends lost 7 bases at V and 2 bases at J; junction bases unmatched: 8. The V gene's germline CDR1 is SNHLY and CDR2 FYNNEI. General study results and limits: Of the clonotypes, a small share occurred in both CD4 and CD8 compartments. Reappearing after the booster were most of the clones from primary vaccination (around 96% CD4, 88% CD8).

TCRdb passed the 5' RACE reads through MiXCR, listing each CDR3 protein once. The sample records around 310,000 distinct CDR3 sequences, about 8.7% being singletons. The chain carries TRBV2 and TRBJ2-7, with TRBD2 matching over 7 bases. The specimen comprised PBMCs, sampled on the day of the first yellow fever vaccination. This TCR was sampled from a man aged 18 to 29 who received the YFV17D yellow fever vaccine. CDR3 nucleotide sequence: TGTGCCAGCACCACCCGGGGGGTCCCCTACGAGCAGTACTTC. Its translation: CASTTRGVPYEQYF.